This TCR beta chain was sequenced during a study of CD8 T cells in ankylosing spondylitis. Study findings and constraints: Relatively scarce in peripheral blood, disease-linked clones were CD8+. It appeared that ankylosing spondylitis blood was characterized by a TCR beta motif of roughly 8 highly homologous variants. A number of the motif variants had already been described in reactive arthritis synovial fluid and blood.

This CDR3 spans 14 amino acids. V lost 4 bases and J lost 5; bases outside the gene matches: 4. Generation of TCR beta libraries employed quantitative 5'-RACE incorporating molecular barcodes. TCRdb re-derived calls from the 5' RACE reads in MiXCR, one entry per CDR3 protein. Among tens of thousands of distinct CDR3 sequences, over 5% were seen once, and the ten largest hold roughly 5%. This clonotype was counted only a few times. As yet, its antigen is unknown. The sequence came from a male donor with ankylosing spondylitis. Sequenced material: synovial fluid, either unsorted or a sorted T cell fraction (not recorded which). The genes are TRBV12-3 or TRBV12-4 and TRBJ2-5; 10 bases are a match to TRBD2. The CDR3 nucleotides read TGTGCCAGCAGTTCTAGCGGGAGAGCGGAGACCCAGTACTTC. Translated, it gives CASSSSGRAETQYF.